The 8 T cell receptor beta chains below were found in one sample sequenced in a study of T cell repertoires in cytomegalovirus infection. TCRdb called the reads again in MiXCR, with one record for every CDR3 protein. The sample contains roughly 990,000 distinct CDR3 sequences, around 30% of which appear only once. The antigens for these receptors are not known. The sequencing used cultured CD8+ T cells from PBMCs, collected from culture after CMV antigen stimulation. The source of these receptors is a human donor in good health (CMV status not recorded). Some clones in this sample may be carry-over from other donors' samples.

This clonotype was seen once. The rearrangement links TRBV9 to TRBJ2-1, with 10 positions matching TRBD1. This CDR3 is 16 amino acids long. Germline V gives CDR1 SGDLS, CDR2 YYNGEE. The V and J ends lost 4 bases and 6 bases, in that order; junction bases with no gene match: 10. CDR3: CASSPFPGQGSNEQFF. In nucleotides, the CDR3 is TGTGCCAGCAGCCCCTTTCCGGGACAGGGGAGCAATGAGCAGTTCTTC. Complete variable domain (other parts from reference TRBV9 and TRBJ2-1): DSGVTQTPKHLITATGQRVTLRCSPRSGDLSVYWYQQSLDQGLQFLIQYYNGEERAKGNILERFSAQQFPDLHSELNLSSLELGDSALYFCASSPFPGQGSNEQFFGPGTRLTVL.

This chain uses TRBV18 with TRBJ2-5, with 8 bases lining up with TRBD1. The CDR3 has 15 amino acids. V lost 5 bases to trimming and J lost 7 bases; unmatched junction nucleotides: 12. Germline-derived CDR1 and CDR2 are KGHSH and LQKENI. CDR3 in DNA: TGTGCCAGCTCATCATTGGACAGGGAGACCGGGACCCAGTACTTC. It yields the protein CASSSLDRETGTQYF.

This clonotype was recorded many times. The chain couples TRBV7-2 to TRBJ2-5, with D tentatively TRBD1 or TRBD2 (5 bases each). Germline V gives CDR1 SGHTA, CDR2 FQGNSA. V was pared by 1 base and J by 4 bases, with 13 bases between. The CDR3 runs to 15 residues. CDR3 nucleotides: TGTGCCAGCAGCTTAGTCGCCCCAGGGAGAGAGACCCAGTACTTC. Translation: CASSLVAPGRETQYF. Looking up the rest from reference TRBV7-2 and TRBJ2-5 gives the full variable domain: GAGVSQSPSNKVTEKGKDVELRCDPISGHTALYWYRQSLGQGLEFLIYFQGNSAPDKSGLPSDRFSAERTGGSVSTLTIQRTQQEDSAVYLCASSLVAPGRETQYFGPGTRLLVL.

CDR3 protein: CASSSPAGTDFYEQYV. The CDR3 bases are TGTGCCAGCAGCTCCCCGGCCGGGACAGATTTCTACGAGCAGTACGTC. This chain links TRBV7-9 with TRBJ2-7, with TRBD1 matching over 7 bases. Trimming at V came to 4 bases and at J to 3 bases, leaving 12 bases not matched to a gene. Germline V gives CDR1 SEHNR, CDR2 FQNEAQ (reference sequence). This CDR3 is 16 amino acids long.

The gene calls are TRBV20-1 and TRBJ2-7; D is tentatively TRBD1 or TRBD2 (5 bases each). The CDR3 consists of 13 residues. Looked up from germline, CDR1 is DFQATT and CDR2 is SNEGSKA (reference sequence). Trimming removed 1 base at V and 4 bases at J, with 11 bases between. The CDR3 nucleotides are TGCAGTGCTAGAGCCCCGAGGGGTTACGAGCAGTACTTC. As protein: CSARAPRGYEQYF.

This clonotype was detected only a few times. V gene TRBV7-9 combines with J gene TRBJ2-2, with D perhaps TRBD1 or TRBD2 (5 bases each). This CDR3 has 17 residues. V shed 5 bases and J shed 6 bases, with 22 bases lying between them. Germline CDR1 and CDR2: SEHNR and FQNEAQ (reference sequence). The CDR3 coding sequence is TGTGCCAGCAGCCCCCAGCGGTTCAGGGATGTTCCCGGGGAGCTGTTTTTT. Translated, it gives CASSPQRFRDVPGELFF.

This sequence joins TRBV6-4 and TRBJ2-3; TRBD2 aligns across 12 bases. This CDR3 is built from 14 residues. The V segment lost 4 bases and the J segment 6 bases; nucleotides outside the gene matches: 2. CDR1 is MRHNA, CDR2 SNTAGT, per germline. The chain's CDR3 is CASSGTSGADTQYF. CDR3 nucleotide sequence: TGTGCCAGCAGTGGGACTAGCGGGGCGGATACGCAGTATTTT.

This clonotype showed up just a few times. The rearrangement joins TRBV12-5 to TRBJ1-1; D may be TRBD1 (6 bases). CDR3 size: 15 residues. CDR1 LGHNT and CDR2 FRNRAP come from the germline V gene. Trimming took 4 bases from V and 1 from J, leaving 13 bases between them. CDR3 loop: CASGWETGTNTEAFF. CDR3 DNA sequence: TGTGCTAGTGGTTGGGAAACAGGGACGAACACTGAAGCTTTCTTT.